Listed here are 3 T cell receptor beta chains from one sample, sequenced in a study of CD8 T cells in ankylosing spondylitis. Findings of the study overall: Several highly homologous variants formed a TCR beta motif that appeared characteristic of ankylosing spondylitis blood.

TCRdb re-called the 5' RACE reads through MiXCR, storing one row per CDR3 protein. The sample carries about 330,000 distinct CDR3 sequences, roughly 8% recorded once. Their cognate antigens are unknown. The sample taken for sequencing was blood, either unsorted or a sorted T cell fraction (not recorded which). All receptors come from a male donor with ankylosing spondylitis.

This clonotype has only a few counts. The chain couples TRBV19 to TRBJ1-5, with TRBD1 as a possible D gene (6 bases). The V and J ends lost 5 bases and 7 bases respectively, with 21 bases between them. Germline-derived CDR1 and CDR2 are LNHDA and SQIVND (reference sequence). The CDR3 extends over 16 amino acids. The CDR3 DNA sequence: TGTGCCAGTAGTTCTTCAAGGGGGGTTCTTGGGCAGCCCCAGCATTTT. It specifies CASSSSRGVLGQPQHF.

This chain connects TRBV9 to TRBJ2-5; either TRBD1 or TRBD2 may fit D (5 bases each). The CDR3 runs 16 residues. CDR1 SGDLS and CDR2 YYNGEE come from the germline V gene. V dropped 4 bases and J dropped 1 base, with 17 bases sitting between them. DNA of the CDR3: TGTGCCAGCAGCTTCCGCAGTGGGGACGGCCAAGAGACCCAGTACTTC. Translating gives CASSFRSGDGQETQYF.

The sample holds a few counts of this clonotype. J is TRBJ1-3 and V is TRBV29-1; 12 bases agree with TRBD1. V shed 3 bases, J shed 7 bases, and the junction held 1 base outside the gene matches. Germline assignment: CDR1 SQVTM and CDR2 ANQGSEA. The CDR3 consists of 13 residues. The CDR3, as DNA: TGCAGCGTTGAGGGACAGGGGGCGAACACCATATATTTT. Protein sequence: CSVEGQGANTIYF.